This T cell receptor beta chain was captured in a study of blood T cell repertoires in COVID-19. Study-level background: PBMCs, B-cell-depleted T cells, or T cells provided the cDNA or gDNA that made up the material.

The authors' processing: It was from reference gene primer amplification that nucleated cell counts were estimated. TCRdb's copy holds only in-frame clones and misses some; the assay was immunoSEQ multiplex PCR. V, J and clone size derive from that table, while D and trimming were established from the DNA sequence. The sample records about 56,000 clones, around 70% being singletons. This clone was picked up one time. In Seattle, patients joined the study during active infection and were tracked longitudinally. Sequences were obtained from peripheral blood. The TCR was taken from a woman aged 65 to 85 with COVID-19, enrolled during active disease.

The DNA of the CDR3 is TGTGCCAGCAGCTTAGCTGGGGCAGGCGAAGCTTTCTTT. It translates to CASSLAGAGEAFF. The chain is built from TRBV11-1 and TRBJ1-1, with a weak D call TRBD1 (5 bases). Per germline, CDR1 SGHAT and CDR2 FQDESV (reference sequence). This CDR3 spans 13 amino acids. The V end lost 0 bases, the J end lost 8 bases, and 10 bases lay between the germline ends.